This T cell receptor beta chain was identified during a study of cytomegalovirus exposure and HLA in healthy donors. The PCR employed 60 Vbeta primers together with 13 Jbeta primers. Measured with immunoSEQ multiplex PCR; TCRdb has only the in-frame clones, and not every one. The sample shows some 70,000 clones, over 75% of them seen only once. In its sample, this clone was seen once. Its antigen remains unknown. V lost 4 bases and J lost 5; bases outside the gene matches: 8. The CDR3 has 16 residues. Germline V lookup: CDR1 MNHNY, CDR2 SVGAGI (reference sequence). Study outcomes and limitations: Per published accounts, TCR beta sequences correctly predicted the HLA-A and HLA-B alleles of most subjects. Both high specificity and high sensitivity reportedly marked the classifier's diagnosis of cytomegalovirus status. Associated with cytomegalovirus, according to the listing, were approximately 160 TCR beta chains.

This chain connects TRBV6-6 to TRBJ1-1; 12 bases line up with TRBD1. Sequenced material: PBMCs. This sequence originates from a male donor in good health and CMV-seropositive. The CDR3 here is CASSWGDRGPGTEAFF. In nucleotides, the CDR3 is TGTGCCAGCAGTTGGGGGGACAGGGGGCCGGGGACTGAAGCTTTCTTT.